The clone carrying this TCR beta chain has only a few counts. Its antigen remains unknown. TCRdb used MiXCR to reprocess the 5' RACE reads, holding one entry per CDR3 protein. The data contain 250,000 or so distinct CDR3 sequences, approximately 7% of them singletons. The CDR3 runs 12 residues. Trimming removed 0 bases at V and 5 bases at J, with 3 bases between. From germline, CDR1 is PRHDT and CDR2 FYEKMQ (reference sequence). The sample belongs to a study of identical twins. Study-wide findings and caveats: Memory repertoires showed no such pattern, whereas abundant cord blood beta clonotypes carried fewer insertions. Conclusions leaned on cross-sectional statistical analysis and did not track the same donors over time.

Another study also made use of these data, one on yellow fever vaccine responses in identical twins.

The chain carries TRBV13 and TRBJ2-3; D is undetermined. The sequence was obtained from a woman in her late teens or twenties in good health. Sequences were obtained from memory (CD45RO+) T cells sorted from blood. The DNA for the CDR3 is TGTGCCAGCAGCTTAGGGAAAGATACGCAGTATTTT. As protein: CASSLGKDTQYF. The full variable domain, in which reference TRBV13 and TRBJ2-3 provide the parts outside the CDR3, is AAGVIQSPRHLIKEKRETATLKCYPIPRHDTVYWYQQGPGQDPQFLISFYEKMQSDKGSIPDRFSAQQFSDYHSELNMSSLELGDSALYFCASSLGKDTQYFGPGTRLTVL.